Listed below are T cell receptor beta chains from one sample, sequenced in a study of shared clonotypes between healthy human individuals. The table came from immunoSEQ multiplex PCR; TCRdb's copy has only in-frame clones and leaves some out. The sample lists about 2 million clones, about 95% seen once, with 0.95% to 1.5% in the top ten. The sample was naive CD8+ T cells sorted from blood. These receptors all stem from a man younger than 35 in good health. Both conserved end residues are part of each CDR3.

J: TRBJ2-1; V: TRBV6-6; CDR3: CASSPSGSSYNEQFF
J: TRBJ1-1; V: TRBV27; CDR3: CASKPLMNTEAFF
J: TRBJ2-3; V: TRBV5-4; CDR3: CASSLADTDTQYF
J: TRBJ2-5; V: TRBV13; CDR3: CASSSGALETQYF
J: TRBJ2-7; V: TRBV4-1; CDR3: CASSQARGSGYEQYF
J: TRBJ1-2; V: TRBV27; CDR3: CASCYLGLTGGYTF
J: TRBJ2-7; V: TRBV6-5; CDR3: CASRPHGFSYEQYF
J: TRBJ2-7; V: TRBV11-2; CDR3: CASSPNGGYEQYF
J: TRBJ1-2; V: TRBV10-3; CDR3: CAILDETGEYGYTF
J: TRBJ1-6; V: TRBV6-5; CDR3: CASGPDLDSPLHF
J: TRBJ2-2; V: TRBV7-9; CDR3: CASSLSPLRSGELFF
J: TRBJ2-2; V: TRBV19; CDR3: CASSDDWNTGELFF
J: TRBJ1-3; V: TRBV9; CDR3: CASSRGQGSGNTIYF
J: TRBJ2-7; V: TRBV2; CDR3: CASRDSWDRAYEQYF
J: TRBJ2-2; V: TRBV7-9; CDR3: CASSSRTGGTNTGELFF
J: TRBJ2-7; V: TRBV7-9; CDR3: CASSLFPPPDTREQYF
J: TRBJ2-1; V: TRBV9; CDR3: CASSVDGRVINEQFF
J: TRBJ2-2; V: TRBV5-5; CDR3: CASSLVDLGPDAGELFF
J: TRBJ2-5; V: TRBV27; CDR3: CASRETGWGGDETQYF
J: TRBJ2-7; V: TRBV29-1; CDR3: CSVVATGGAYYEQYF
J: TRBJ2-1; V: TRBV27; CDR3: CASSFQGVQGINEQFF
J: TRBJ1-1; V: TRBV6-4; CDR3: CASSDGGNTEAFF
J: TRBJ2-5; V: TRBV11-2; CDR3: CASSRREWETQYF
J: TRBJ2-1; V: TRBV19; CDR3: CASSTSGISSYNEQFF
J: TRBJ2-2; V: TRBV7-9; CDR3: CASSLGATNTGELFF
J: TRBJ2-1; V: TRBV30; CDR3: CAWNPRYDYNEQFF
J: TRBJ2-1; V: TRBV5-1; CDR3: CASSLVGETYNEQFF
J: TRBJ2-7; V: TRBV10-2; CDR3: CASSDKVFYEQYF
J: TRBJ2-7; V: TRBV6-1; CDR3: CASSEGPRYEQYF
J: TRBJ2-2; V: TRBV6-5; CDR3: CASGWREGPGELFF
J: TRBJ2-1; V: TRBV29-1; CDR3: CSVGTSSYNEQFF
J: TRBJ2-1; V: TRBV6-5; CDR3: CASSYWGQDNEQFF
J: TRBJ1-3; V: TRBV28; CDR3: CASSFDYHTIYF
J: TRBJ2-7; V: TRBV4-1; CDR3: CASSQGARSSYEQYF
J: TRBJ2-1; V: TRBV2; CDR3: CASSGRDRDYNEQFF
J: TRBJ2-7; V: TRBV15; CDR3: CATSSTEWGYEQYF
J: TRBJ2-7; V: TRBV27; CDR3: CASSLSQGLPGGEQYF
J: TRBJ1-5; V: TRBV7-8; CDR3: CASSPGTGPYSNQPQHF
J: TRBJ2-7; V: TRBV5-6; CDR3: CASSSFRANSEYEQYF
J: TRBJ2-7; V: TRBV9; CDR3: CASSVSDRRYEQYF
J: TRBJ2-1; V: TRBV28; CDR3: CASSLPSGGTYNEQFF
J: TRBJ1-1; V: TRBV30; CDR3: CACGQNEAFF
J: TRBJ2-7; V: TRBV27; CDR3: CASSSGAEQYF
J: TRBJ2-5; V: TRBV11-2; CDR3: CASSPPNGVETQYF
J: TRBJ1-1; V: TRBV19; CDR3: CASSQDQATFF
J: TRBJ1-6; V: TRBV27; CDR3: CASSLNSRSSYNSPLHF
J: TRBJ2-1; V: TRBV7-9; CDR3: CASSLVAGGPINNEQFF
J: TRBJ1-5; V: TRBV7-9; CDR3: CASSLGTAGQHF
J: TRBJ2-1; V: TRBV27; CDR3: CASSASLAGSYNEQFF
J: TRBJ2-2; V: TRBV7-6; CDR3: CASSLAAGVGELFF
J: TRBJ1-5; V: TRBV18; CDR3: CASSSEGGQGRQPQHF
J: TRBJ2-7; V: TRBV5-8; CDR3: CASSLTLNTYEQYF
J: TRBJ2-7; V: TRBV2; CDR3: CASTLVPSPEQYF
J: TRBJ2-7; V: TRBV7-2; CDR3: CASRSPGLALEQYF
J: TRBJ2-5; V: TRBV6-5; CDR3: CASSTRRLEETQYF